Shown below are 15 T cell receptor beta chains from a single sample sequenced in a study of cytomegalovirus exposure and HLA in healthy donors. Vbeta (60) and Jbeta (13) primers were used in the PCR. Here immunoSEQ multiplex PCR was the method, and the copy in TCRdb shows in-frame clones only, minus some. This sample has tens of thousands of clones; around 60% occur once, and the top ten carry 4% to 4.5%. The sequencing input was PBMCs. All receptors come from a male donor in good health and CMV-seropositive.

This clone was picked up a small number of times. V gene TRBV6-1 combines with J gene TRBJ2-5, with no clear D. Trimming removed 4 bases from V and 5 bases from J, with 17 bases in between. Germline V CDR1 and CDR2: MNHNS, SASEGT. CDR3 length: 15 residues. Written as DNA, the CDR3 is TGTGCCAGCAGTGGACAACCAGACACTCTGGAGACCCAGTACTTC. As protein: CASSGQPDTLETQYF.

CDR3 sequence reads: CASSLDRGNEQFF. DNA for the CDR3: TGTGCCAGCAGCCTGGACAGAGGCAATGAGCAGTTCTTC. The V and J genes are TRBV7-9 and TRBJ2-1; D may be TRBD1 (6 bases). In germline, CDR1 is SEHNR, CDR2 FQNEAQ (reference sequence). The CDR3 runs 13 residues. The V end lost 5 bases, the J end lost 6 bases, and 11 bases lay between the germline ends.

This clone was picked up one time. The chain combines TRBV28 with TRBJ2-7; no firm D call. This CDR3 is built from 11 residues. V was pared by 6 bases and J by 5 bases, with 8 bases between. Germline CDR1 is MDHEN and CDR2 is SYDVKM. The CDR3 protein is CASSSPDEQYF. The CDR3 nucleotides read TGTGCCAGCAGCTCCCCCGACGAGCAGTACTTC.

V usage is TRBV10-3 and J usage is TRBJ1-2; D possibly corresponds to TRBD1 (6 bases). Germline-derived CDR1 and CDR2 are ENHRY and SYGVKD. Trimming removed 7 bases at V and 4 bases at J, with 13 bases between. The CDR3 is 13 residues long. The CDR3 is CAITDSGVYGYTF. Here the CDR3 DNA reads TGTGCCATCACCGATTCAGGGGTCTATGGCTACACCTTC.

J is TRBJ1-2 and V is TRBV11-2; D is perhaps TRBD1 (5 bases). This CDR3 is built from 11 residues. CDR1 and CDR2 (germline): SGHAT, FQNNGV. The V end was cut by 3 bases, the J end by 7 bases, with 6 bases between. CDR3 in amino acids: CASSLGLGYTF. The CDR3 DNA follows: TGTGCCAGCAGCTTGGGGCTTGGCTACACCTTC. The full variable domain, with the rest looked up from reference TRBV11-2 and TRBJ1-2, is EAGVAQSPRYKIIEKRQSVAFWCNPISGHATLYWYQQILGQGPKLLIQFQNNGVVDDSQLPKDRFSAERLKGVDSTLKIQPAKLEDSAVYLCASSLGLGYTFGSGTRLTVV.

The chain recombines TRBV11-3 with TRBJ2-2, with TRBD2 identical over 7 bases. Unmatched junction bases numbered 1, after V lost 1 base and J lost 5 bases. Germline CDR1 reads SGHNT; CDR2 reads YENEEA. The CDR3 runs 14 residues. The CDR3 spells CASSLVAGTGELFF. The CDR3 bases are TGTGCCAGCAGCTTAGTAGCGGGTACCGGGGAGCTGTTTTTT.

This chain joins TRBV5-4 and TRBJ2-3; 10 nucleotides agree with TRBD2. CDR1 and CDR2 (germline): SGHNT, YYREEE (reference sequence). V trimming: 3 bases; J trimming: 0 bases; junction bases outside the gene matches: 4. This CDR3 comprises 16 residues. CDR3 DNA sequence: TGTGCCAGCAGCTCCAAGCGGGAGGGAAGCACAGATACGCAGTATTTT. Amino acid sequence: CASSSKREGSTDTQYF. Variable domain in full (rest from reference TRBV5-4 and TRBJ2-3): ETGVTQSPTHLIKTRGQQVTLRCSSQSGHNTVSWYQQALGQGPQFIFQYYREEENGRGNFPPRFSGLQFPNYSSELNVNALELDDSALYLCASSSKREGSTDTQYFGPGTRLTVL.

The rearrangement uses TRBV30 and TRBJ2-4; 11 bases align to TRBD1. Germline CDR1 and CDR2: GTSNPN and SVGIG (reference sequence). V trimming: 0 bases; J trimming: 3 bases; junction bases outside the gene matches: 4. This CDR3 spans 16 amino acids. CDR3 sequence: CAWSVRDRGSKNIQYF. CDR3 sequence (DNA): TGTGCCTGGAGTGTACGGGACAGGGGGAGCAAAAACATTCAGTACTTC.

This chain links TRBV30 with TRBJ2-5, with D possibly being TRBD2 (5 bases). V lost 0 bases and J 1 base, leaving 9 bases between the germline ends. CDR1 and CDR2 from the germline V gene are GTSNPN and SVGIG (reference sequence). The CDR3 runs to 14 residues. In nucleotides, the CDR3 is TGTGCCTGGAGTGTACCGGGGATCCAAGAGACCCAGTACTTC. This encodes CAWSVPGIQETQYF.

This chain links TRBV19 with TRBJ2-3, with a possible D match to TRBD2 (5 bases). Trimming pared 9 bases from V and 1 base from J, leaving 17 bases between. The CDR3 extends over 15 amino acids. CDR1 and CDR2 from the germline V gene are LNHDA and SQIVND (reference sequence). The DNA for the CDR3 is TGTGCCAGCCGTATTCGGGAACAGCGCACAGATACGCAGTATTTT. Amino acids: CASRIREQRTDTQYF. Using reference TRBV19 and TRBJ2-3 for the parts outside the CDR3, the full variable domain is DGGITQSPKYLFRKEGQNVTLSCEQNLNHDAMYWYRQDPGQGLRLIYYSQIVNDFQKGDIAEGYSVSREKKESFPLTVTSAQKNPTAFYLCASRIREQRTDTQYFGPGTRLTVL.

The gene calls are TRBV21-1 and TRBJ1-1. TRBV21-1 is noted as a pseudogene. CDR3 length: 14 amino acids. The CDR3 bases are TGTGCCAGCAGCAAAGCCCCGGGGGGGACTGAAGCTTTCTTT. This codes for CASSKAPGGTEAFF.

CDR3 sequence: CASSSGLATAEQFF. The CDR3 DNA sequence: TGTGCCAGCAGTTCAGGACTAGCGACCGCCGAGCAGTTCTTC. The chain joins TRBV27 to TRBJ2-1; 9 bases agree with TRBD2. The CDR3 is 14 residues long. In germline, CDR1 is MNHEY, CDR2 SMNVEV (reference sequence). Losses at the gene ends were 4 bases for V and 10 bases for J; bases not matched to a gene: 8.

J is TRBJ2-3 and V is TRBV30; a possible D gene is TRBD2 (6 bases). The CDR3 covers 12 residues. In germline, CDR1 is GTSNPN, CDR2 SVGIG (reference sequence). V was cut by 2 bases and J by 6 bases, with 9 bases left in between. CDR3 amino acids: CAWSSLADTQYF. As DNA, the CDR3 is TGTGCCTGGAGTTCTCTAGCGGATACGCAGTATTTT.

The chain joins TRBV5-6 to TRBJ2-1, with 10 bases identical to TRBD2. This CDR3 region has 15 residues. V dropped 4 bases and J dropped 12; count of bases not matched to a gene: 13. The germline CDR1 and CDR2 sequences are SGHDT and YYEEEE. The CDR3 loop reads CASSPPEKRGGAQFF. Written as DNA, the CDR3 is TGTGCCAGCAGCCCCCCCGAGAAGCGGGGGGGTGCGCAGTTCTTC.

This clone was observed a few times. The chain has TRBV13 and TRBJ1-4; D unresolved. The CDR3 extends over 13 amino acids. Germline lookup yields CDR1 PRHDT and CDR2 FYEKMQ (reference sequence). Trimming cost V 6 bases and J 4 bases, with 9 bases left between them. The CDR3 nucleotides are TGTGCCAGCAGATCCGGGATTAATGAAAAACTGTTTTTT. Its translation is CASRSGINEKLFF.